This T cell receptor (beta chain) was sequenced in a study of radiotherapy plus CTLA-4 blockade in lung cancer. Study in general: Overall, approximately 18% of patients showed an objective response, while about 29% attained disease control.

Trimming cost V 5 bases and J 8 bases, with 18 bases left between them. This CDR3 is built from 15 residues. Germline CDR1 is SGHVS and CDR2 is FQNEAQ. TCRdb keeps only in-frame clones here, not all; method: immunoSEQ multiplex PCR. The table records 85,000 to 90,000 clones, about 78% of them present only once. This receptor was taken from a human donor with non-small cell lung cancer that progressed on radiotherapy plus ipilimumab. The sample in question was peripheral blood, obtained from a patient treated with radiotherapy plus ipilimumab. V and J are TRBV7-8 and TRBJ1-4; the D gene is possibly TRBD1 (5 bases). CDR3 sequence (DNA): TGTGCCAGCAGCCCGGGGGGGAGTTCGTCGGAAAAACTGTTTTTT. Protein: CASSPGGSSSEKLFF.